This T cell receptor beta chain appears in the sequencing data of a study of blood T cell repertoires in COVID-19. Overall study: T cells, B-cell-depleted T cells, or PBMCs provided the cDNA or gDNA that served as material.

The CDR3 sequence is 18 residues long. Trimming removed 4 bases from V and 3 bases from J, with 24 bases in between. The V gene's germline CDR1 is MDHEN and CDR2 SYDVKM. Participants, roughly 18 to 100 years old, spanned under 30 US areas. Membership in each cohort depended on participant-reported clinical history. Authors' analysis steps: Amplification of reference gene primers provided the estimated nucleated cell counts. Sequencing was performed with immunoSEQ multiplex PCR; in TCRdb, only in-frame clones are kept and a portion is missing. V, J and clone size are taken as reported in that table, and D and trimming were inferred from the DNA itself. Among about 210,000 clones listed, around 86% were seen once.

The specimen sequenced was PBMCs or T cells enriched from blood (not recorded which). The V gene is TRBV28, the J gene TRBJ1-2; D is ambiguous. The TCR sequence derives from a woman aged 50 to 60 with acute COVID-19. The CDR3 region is CASSWVSSQVGGDYGYTF. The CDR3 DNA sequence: TGTGCCAGCAGTTGGGTGTCCAGTCAAGTTGGCGGGGACTATGGCTACACCTTC.